This T cell receptor (beta chain) was identified in a study of T cell repertoires in cytomegalovirus infection. Study background: Evidence of both CMV infection and a matching HLA type came from public TCR beta signatures.

Whole-study findings and limits: CMV-specific TCR beta clonotypes restricted by HLA-C were the ones dominating the ex vivo response. Based on cumulative public TCR beta family frequency, carriers of CMV plus the relevant HLA were identified.

Trimming left V 5 bases short and J 5 bases short, with 13 bases between. The CDR3 extends over 13 amino acids. From germline, CDR1 is SEHNR and CDR2 FQNEAQ (reference sequence). TCRdb analysed the reads with MiXCR anew, one entry per CDR3 protein. The data show hundreds of thousands of distinct CDR3 sequences, 24% seen once. This clonotype was seen only a few times. Its cognate antigen is unknown. The sequencing sample was made of CD8+ T cells from PBMCs. The receptor was isolated from a human donor in good health (CMV status not recorded). Some clones in this sample may be carry-over from other donors' samples. The chain couples TRBV7-9 to TRBJ2-7; TRBD2 is a possible D gene (7 bases). In nucleotides, the CDR3 is TGTGCCAGCAGCCCGGGGGGCTCGGACGAGCAGTACTTC. Translated, it gives CASSPGGSDEQYF.